Listed here are 19 T cell receptor beta chains from one sample, sequenced in a study of graft-versus-host responses after intestinal transplantation. TCRdb keeps only in-frame clones here, not all; method: immunoSEQ multiplex PCR. The table shows some 8,500 clones, with around 90% occurring only once. The input for sequencing was PBMCs, taken 30 to 31 days after intestinal transplant. The source of these receptors is a human patient who received an intestinal transplant, so some T cells may come from the graft donor.

The chain is built from TRBV7-9 and TRBJ1-5; unclear D gene. The CDR3 runs 15 residues. From germline, CDR1 is SEHNR and CDR2 FQNEAQ (reference sequence). V lost 4 bases and J 7 bases, leaving 17 bases between the germline ends. The CDR3 nucleotides are TGTGCCAGCAGCTCCCGGACTCCCGGAGGGCAGCCCCAGCATTTT. Its translation is CASSSRTPGGQPQHF.

The chain couples TRBV2 to TRBJ2-4; 9 nucleotides match TRBD2. The CDR3 runs 16 residues. Germline V gene data show CDR1 as SNHLY and CDR2 as FYNNEI. The trim removed 3 bases at V and 4 bases at J, leaving 7 bases unmatched. CDR3 nucleotides: TGTGCCAGCAGTGATACGGCGGGGGGGTCTAAAAACATTCAGTACTTC. This codes for CASSDTAGGSKNIQYF.

The chain employs TRBV30 and TRBJ2-7, with unresolved D. V was cut by 0 bases and J by 2 bases, with 5 bases left in between. The germline gives CDR1 GTSNPN, CDR2 SVGIG (reference sequence). This CDR3 region has 12 residues. The DNA for the CDR3 is TGTGCCTGGAGTGTTGGAGCCTACGAGCAGTACTTC. Protein: CAWSVGAYEQYF. The complete variable domain, with remaining parts taken from reference TRBV30 and TRBJ2-7, reads SQTIHQWPATLVQPVGSPLSLECTVEGTSNPNLYWYRQAAGRGLQLLFYSVGIGQISSEVPQNLSASRPQDRQFILSSKKLLLSDSGFYLCAWSVGAYEQYFGPGTRLTVT.

The chain couples TRBV6-5 to TRBJ2-7; D uncertain. The germline V gene has CDR1 MNHEY and CDR2 SVGAGI. V lost 0 bases, J lost 3 bases, and 15 bases lay in between. The CDR3 totals 16 residues. This chain's CDR3 is CASSYSTVGLGYEQYF. As DNA, the CDR3 is TGTGCCAGCAGTTACTCAACCGTGGGGTTAGGCTACGAGCAGTACTTC.

This clone was seen a single time. The DNA for the CDR3 is TGTGCCAGTAGTATAGATAACTATAGCAATCAGCCCCAGCATTTT. Its translation is CASSIDNYSNQPQHF. The V and J genes are TRBV19 and TRBJ1-5; D unclear. V shed 0 bases and J shed 0 bases, with 6 bases lying between them. This CDR3 region has 15 residues. CDR1 LNHDA and CDR2 SQIVND come from the germline V gene (reference sequence).

V gene TRBV7-6 combines with J gene TRBJ2-1; 12 nucleotides align to TRBD2. Germline V CDR1 and CDR2: SGHVS, FNYEAQ. The CDR3 is 18 residues long. V lost 2 bases and J lost 8; bases outside the gene matches: 13. DNA of the CDR3: TGTGCCAGCAGCTTATCCCTAGCGGGGGGGCCTGGGGCGGATGAGCAGTTCTTC. Protein product: CASSLSLAGGPGADEQFF. The variable domain in full, completed from reference TRBV7-6 and TRBJ2-1, reads GAGVSQSPRYKVTKRGQDVALRCDPISGHVSLYWYRQALGQGPEFLTYFNYEAQQDKSGLPNDRFSAERPEGSISTLTIQRTEQRDSAMYRCASSLSLAGGPGADEQFFGPGTRLTVL.

This chain joins TRBV7-9 and TRBJ1-3, with unresolved D. The germline V and J ends were trimmed by 10 bases and 6 bases, with 4 bases remaining between them. CDR1 SEHNR and CDR2 FQNEAQ come from the germline V gene (reference sequence). The length of the CDR3 is 9 residues. The CDR3 sequence: CATSNTIYF. The CDR3 DNA reads as TGTGCCACCTCAAACACCATATATTTT.

The gene calls are TRBV4-1 and TRBJ1-5, with 8 bases fitting TRBD1. The V gene's germline CDR1 is MGHRA and CDR2 YSYEKL. With 0 bases clipped from V and 3 bases from J, the junction kept 4 bases outside the gene matches. The CDR3 loop spans 16 amino acids. The CDR3 bases are TGCGCCAGCAGCCAAGATCACAGGGGGAACAATCAGCCCCAGCATTTT. Its protein product is CASSQDHRGNNQPQHF.

The chain links TRBV7-2 to TRBJ2-1, with TRBD2 identical over 8 bases. With 6 bases clipped from V and 8 bases from J, the junction kept 18 bases outside the gene matches. The length of the CDR3 is 17 residues. Germline CDR1 and CDR2: SGHTA and FQGNSA. The CDR3 is CASSPDLVDGGGDEQFF. CDR3 DNA sequence: TGTGCCAGCAGTCCAGATTTGGTTGACGGGGGGGGCGATGAGCAGTTCTTC. Using reference TRBV7-2 and TRBJ2-1 for the parts outside the CDR3, the full variable domain is GAGVSQSPSNKVTEKGKDVELRCDPISGHTALYWYRQSLGQGLEFLIYFQGNSAPDKSGLPSDRFSAERTGGSVSTLTIQRTQQEDSAVYLCASSPDLVDGGGDEQFFGPGTRLTVL.

This chain uses TRBV9 with TRBJ1-5, with TRBD1 matching 8 bases. Trimming at V came to 4 bases and at J to 5 bases, leaving 8 bases not matched to a gene. This CDR3 comprises 15 residues. Germline assignment: CDR1 SGDLS and CDR2 YYNGEE. The CDR3 region is CASSKGQGPDQPQHF. The CDR3 DNA reads as TGTGCCAGCAGCAAAGGACAGGGTCCTGATCAGCCCCAGCATTTT. The full variable domain, completed using reference TRBV9 and TRBJ1-5, is DSGVTQTPKHLITATGQRVTLRCSPRSGDLSVYWYQQSLDQGLQFLIQYYNGEERAKGNILERFSAQQFPDLHSELNLSSLELGDSALYFCASSKGQGPDQPQHFGDGTRLSIL.

This clone was seen just once. CDR3 DNA: TGTGCCAGCAGCTTAGAACAGGGGGCTGAAAAACTGTTTTTT. This codes for CASSLEQGAEKLFF. V and J are TRBV7-6 and TRBJ1-4, with 9 bases lining up with TRBD1. V was pared by 1 base and J by 7 bases, with 1 base of the junction left unmatched. The CDR3 contains 14 residues. CDR1 and CDR2 (germline): SGHVS, FNYEAQ.

The V and J genes are TRBV7-8 and TRBJ1-1, with TRBD1 as a possible D gene (6 bases). Germline assignment: CDR1 SGHVS and CDR2 FQNEAQ. The CDR3 extends over 16 amino acids. V lost 2 bases, J lost 1 base, and 14 bases lay in between. The CDR3: CASSLSSWGQNTEAFF. The CDR3 bases are TGTGCCAGCAGCTTAAGTAGTTGGGGGCAGAACACTGAAGCTTTCTTT.

The rearrangement joins TRBV9 to TRBJ1-6, with 8 bases that match TRBD1. The J segment lost 7 bases and the V segment lost 4 bases, leaving 7 bases of the junction unmatched. The germline gives CDR1 SGDLS, CDR2 YYNGEE. The CDR3 contains 15 residues. The CDR3: CASSSRTGWNSPLHF. CDR3 bases: TGTGCCAGCAGCTCCCGGACAGGGTGGAATTCACCCCTCCACTTT.

CDR3 protein: CASSPLAGPNYEQYF. The CDR3 bases are TGTGCCAGCAGCCCCCTAGCAGGGCCGAACTACGAGCAGTACTTC. This chain links TRBV7-9 with TRBJ2-7, with D perhaps given as TRBD1 or TRBD2 (5 bases each). The CDR3 covers 15 residues. Germline lookup yields CDR1 SEHNR and CDR2 FQNEAQ (reference sequence). Trimming took 5 bases from V and 3 from J, leaving 17 bases between them.

The chain recombines TRBV9 with TRBJ2-7; a weak D match, TRBD1 (5 bases). With 4 bases removed from V and 6 bases from J, the gap between germline ends came to 14 bases. Germline V lookup: CDR1 SGDLS, CDR2 YYNGEE. CDR3 length: 13 residues. The CDR3 here is CASSTRQIGEQYF. CDR3 bases: TGTGCCAGCAGCACAAGACAGATAGGCGAGCAGTACTTC.

The chain links TRBV7-7 to TRBJ2-1; 12 nucleotides agree with TRBD1. Germline-derived CDR1 and CDR2 are SSHAT and FNYEAQ (reference sequence). With V trimmed by 4 bases and J by 6 bases, 4 bases remained unmatched. CDR3 length: 15 residues. CDR3 sequence (DNA): TGTGCCAGCAGCTCAGGGACAGGGGGCTTCAATGAGCAGTTCTTC. It translates to CASSSGTGGFNEQFF.

This chain uses TRBV6-1 with TRBJ1-1, with TRBD1 matching over 11 bases. The CDR3 totals 18 residues. V lost 4 bases, J lost 4 bases, and 14 bases stayed unmatched. Germline V gives CDR1 MNHNS, CDR2 SASEGT. The CDR3 spells CASSALTGTGGRVTEAFF. The CDR3 DNA is TGTGCCAGCAGTGCTTTAACCGGGACAGGGGGGAGAGTCACTGAAGCTTTCTTT.

The gene calls are TRBV7-9 and TRBJ2-7, with D hard to call. The CDR3 contains 13 residues. Germline CDR1 SEHNR, CDR2 FQNEAQ (reference sequence). Trimming shortened V by 4 bases and J by 3 bases, and 10 bases separated the two germline ends. The CDR3: CASSSGQLYEQYF. The CDR3 bases are TGTGCCAGCAGCTCAGGCCAGCTCTACGAGCAGTACTTC.

This clone appeared a single time. The junction departs from the called germline gene at one end, perhaps through a read error. In the same sample, other DNA sequences code for this CDR3. This chain joins TRBV2 and TRBJ1-6, with D maybe TRBD1 (6 bases). Germline CDR1 is SNHLY and CDR2 is FYNNEI. The CDR3 consists of 13 residues. In nucleotides, the CDR3 is TGTGCCAGCGAGGACAGCGCAAATTCGCCCCTCCACTTT. Residues: CASEDSANSPLHF.